Below, 30 T cell receptor beta chains from the same sample are listed, as sequenced in a study of shared T cell receptors in the human thymus. The assay was immunoSEQ multiplex PCR, and TCRdb's table has in-frame clones only and misses some. The sample has approximately 760,000 clones, approximately 85% seen once. The data were also submitted as part of a second study, on human thymus T cells.

The sequencing sample was made of thymocytes. The receptors stem from a girl under three years old with a congenital heart defect.

CDR3 DNA: TGTGCCAGCAGCTTCTCCGTGTCGCAGGGTCCGTTAAGATTCTACGAGCAGTACTTC. Its protein is CASSFSVSQGPLRFYEQYF. The chain is built from TRBV7-2 and TRBJ2-7, with D perhaps TRBD1 (5 bases). Trimming left V 3 bases short and J 3 bases short, with 27 bases between. This CDR3 has 19 residues. In germline, CDR1 is SGHTA, CDR2 FQGNSA. Filled out from reference TRBV7-2 and TRBJ2-7, the complete variable domain reads GAGVSQSPSNKVTEKGKDVELRCDPISGHTALYWYRQSLGQGLEFLIYFQGNSAPDKSGLPSDRFSAERTGGSVSTLTIQRTQQEDSAVYLCASSFSVSQGPLRFYEQYFGPGTRLTVT.

The V and J genes are TRBV7-2 and TRBJ1-1; D uncertain. Germline CDR1 is SGHTA and CDR2 is FQGNSA. Trimming cost V 2 bases and J 3 bases, with 16 bases left between them. The CDR3 covers 16 residues. The CDR3 sequence is CASSLRKRGWDTEAFF. CDR3 coding DNA: TGTGCCAGCAGCTTAAGGAAGCGGGGTTGGGACACTGAAGCTTTCTTT.

This clone was observed a single time. The V call is TRBV19, the J call TRBJ2-3; D is ambiguous. The V gene's germline CDR1 is LNHDA and CDR2 SQIVND (reference sequence). This CDR3 has 13 residues. Trimming stripped 6 bases from V and 0 bases from J, with 7 bases between. The CDR3 DNA sequence: TGTGCCAGTAGACTGCATAGCACAGATACGCAGTATTTT. This translates into CASRLHSTDTQYF.

V usage is TRBV5-5 and J usage is TRBJ1-1; D possibly corresponds to TRBD1 (6 bases). The V end lost 4 bases, the J end lost 5 bases, and 18 bases lay between the germline ends. The CDR3 is 15 residues long. Germline CDR1 is SGHKS and CDR2 is YYEKEE (reference sequence). The CDR3 loop reads CASSPTRDRGTEAFF. CDR3 DNA: TGTGCCAGCAGCCCAACTCGAGATAGGGGGACTGAAGCTTTCTTT.

V is TRBV14 and J is TRBJ2-3; TRBD2 matches 11 bases. V lost 4 bases, J lost 0 bases, and 15 bases stayed unmatched. This CDR3 is 20 amino acids long. In germline, CDR1 is SGHDN, CDR2 FVKESK. Written as DNA, the CDR3 is TGTGCCAGCAGCCGCCCGAGGCTAGCGGGGGGAGTACTTAGCACAGATACGCAGTATTTT. This translates into CASSRPRLAGGVLSTDTQYF.

J is TRBJ1-5 and V is TRBV27, with 7 bases matching TRBD1. V trimming: 4 bases; J trimming: 6 bases; junction bases outside the gene matches: 3. From germline, CDR1 is MNHEY and CDR2 SMNVEV (reference sequence). The CDR3 is 13 amino acids. In nucleotides, the CDR3 is TGTGCCAGCAGTTACCAGGGGGGTCAGCCCCAGCATTTT. Translating gives CASSYQGGQPQHF.

The V call is TRBV30, the J call TRBJ1-4; D gene uncertain. Germline loops: CDR1 GTSNPN, CDR2 SVGIG (reference sequence). Trimming cost V 1 base and J 3 bases, with 12 bases left between them. CDR3 length equals 15 residues. The CDR3 region is CAWSARRAANEKLFF. The CDR3 nucleotides read TGTGCCTGGAGTGCCCGGAGAGCGGCTAATGAAAAACTGTTTTTT.

Here the CDR3 reads CASSLVPQLAGVLYEQYF. In DNA form, the CDR3 reads TGTGCCAGCAGCTTAGTCCCCCAACTAGCGGGGGTTCTCTACGAGCAGTACTTC. This chain connects TRBV7-9 to TRBJ2-7, with 11 bases matching TRBD2. Germline V gene data show CDR1 as SEHNR and CDR2 as FQNEAQ (reference sequence). The CDR3 consists of 18 residues. The ends lost 1 base at V and 3 bases at J; junction bases unmatched: 11.

This chain links TRBV19 with TRBJ2-5; 10 bases are shared with TRBD2. The junction had 7 bases not matched to a gene; V was cut back by 5 bases and J by 4 bases. Germline values: CDR1 LNHDA, CDR2 SQIVND (reference sequence). CDR3 length: 15 amino acids. CDR3 DNA: TGTGCCAGTAGTCCTAGCGGGGGAGTAACAGAGACCCAGTACTTC. As protein: CASSPSGGVTETQYF. Variable domain in full (rest from reference TRBV19 and TRBJ2-5): DGGITQSPKYLFRKEGQNVTLSCEQNLNHDAMYWYRQDPGQGLRLIYYSQIVNDFQKGDIAEGYSVSREKKESFPLTVTSAQKNPTAFYLCASSPSGGVTETQYFGPGTRLLVL.

This clone was counted between two and nine times. This chain connects TRBV12-5 to TRBJ1-2; 7 bases agree with TRBD1. Looked up from germline, CDR1 is LGHNT and CDR2 is FRNRAP. The ends lost 4 bases at V and 5 bases at J; junction bases unmatched: 13. The CDR3 is made up of 16 amino acids. This CDR3 is CASGSTRASGGYGYTF. The DNA for the CDR3 is TGTGCTAGTGGTTCGACCCGGGCTTCAGGGGGTTATGGCTACACCTTC.

The chain couples TRBV7-2 to TRBJ1-1; perhaps TRBD1 as D (5 bases). V was cut by 5 bases and J by 4 bases, with 8 bases left in between. The CDR3 consists of 12 residues. Germline V gene sequence: CDR1 SGHTA, CDR2 FQGNSA. CDR3 sequence: CASSRRGTEAFF. CDR3 nucleotides: TGTGCCAGCAGCCGTAGGGGCACTGAAGCTTTCTTT.

The rearrangement joins TRBV7-9 to TRBJ2-7; 13 positions agree with TRBD2. Trimming cost V 1 base and J 1 base; bases outside gene matches: 4. CDR3 size: 17 residues. The germline V gene encodes CDR1 SEHNR and CDR2 FQNEAQ (reference sequence). As DNA, the CDR3 is TGTGCCAGCAGCTTAGGGACTAGCGGGGGCGCTTCCTACGAGCAGTACTTC. This sequence encodes CASSLGTSGGASYEQYF.

This chain uses TRBV4-1 with TRBJ1-6; D perhaps matches TRBD1 (6 bases). CDR3 size: 20 residues. Per the germline V gene, CDR1 is MGHRA and CDR2 is YSYEKL. The V end lost 3 bases, the J end lost 0 bases, and 21 bases lay between the germline ends. The CDR3 sequence is CASSHISPTGRISYNSPLHF. The CDR3, as DNA: TGCGCCAGCAGCCATATATCCCCGACAGGCCGCATCTCCTATAATTCACCCCTCCACTTT.

This chain uses TRBV19 with TRBJ1-4; 8 bases match TRBD1. The V and J ends lost 4 bases and 7 bases, in that order; junction bases with no gene match: 8. The germline V gene has CDR1 LNHDA and CDR2 SQIVND (reference sequence). There are 15 residues in the CDR3. The CDR3 nucleotides read TGTGCCAGTAGTACCTGGACAGGGAGTAGTGAAAAACTGTTTTTT. Protein sequence: CASSTWTGSSEKLFF.

In this sample, this clone turned up a few times. This sequence joins TRBV15 and TRBJ2-3; a weak D match, TRBD2 (5 bases). The CDR3 loop spans 17 amino acids. The V end lost 4 bases, the J end lost 6 bases, and 23 bases lay between the germline ends. Per germline, CDR1 LNHNV and CDR2 YYDKDF (reference sequence). DNA for the CDR3: TGTGCCACCAGCACCTCCCATTTCTCTACCGGCGGGGATACGCAGTATTTT. It yields the protein CATSTSHFSTGGDTQYF. Using reference TRBV15 and TRBJ2-3 for the parts outside the CDR3, the full variable domain is DAMVIQNPRYQVTQFGKPVTLSCSQTLNHNVMYWYQQKSSQAPKLLFHYYDKDFNNEADTPDNFQSRRPNTSFCFLDIRSPGLGDTAMYLCATSTSHFSTGGDTQYFGPGTRLTVL.

J is TRBJ2-2 and V is TRBV29-1; D might be TRBD1 (5 bases). The CDR3 totals 15 residues. The V end lost 4 bases, the J end lost 6 bases, and 18 bases lay between the germline ends. Looked up from germline, CDR1 is SQVTM and CDR2 is ANQGSEA. CDR3 sequence: CSVGRPDRDPGELFF. The CDR3 nucleotides are TGCAGCGTTGGGCGGCCCGACAGAGACCCCGGGGAGCTGTTTTTT.

The chain employs TRBV18 and TRBJ2-7, with TRBD1 matching over 8 bases. With V trimmed by 4 bases and J by 0 bases, 8 bases remained unmatched. Germline V CDR1 and CDR2: KGHSH, LQKENI. This CDR3 has 16 amino acids. The CDR3, as DNA: TGTGCCAGCTCACGAGGACAGGGCCGAGTCTCCTACGAGCAGTACTTC. Residues: CASSRGQGRVSYEQYF.

This rearrangement joins TRBV4-3 to TRBJ2-7, with 7 nucleotides matching TRBD1. The CDR3 is 17 amino acids. The germline V gene encodes CDR1 LGHNA and CDR2 YSLEER. V lost 2 bases and J lost 4; bases outside the gene matches: 14. CDR3 protein: CASSQFPPDRVGYEQYF. The CDR3 DNA sequence: TGCGCCAGCAGCCAATTCCCGCCCGACAGGGTAGGGTACGAGCAGTACTTC.

The chain links TRBV5-6 to TRBJ2-5; D is ambiguous. In germline, CDR1 is SGHDT, CDR2 YYEEEE. This CDR3 has 15 amino acids. Deletions cut 4 bases from V and 2 bases from J, with 15 bases between. CDR3 coding DNA: TGTGCCAGCAGCCCTCTTGAACAGAGACAAGAGACCCAGTACTTC. Translation gives CASSPLEQRQETQYF.

This clone occurred a few times. V gene TRBV2 combines with J gene TRBJ1-3; 10 nucleotides line up with TRBD1. Germline CDR1 is SNHLY and CDR2 is FYNNEI. J gave up 8 bases and V 7 bases, and 14 bases lay outside the gene matches. The CDR3 contains 16 residues. The CDR3 protein is CASIRTRDRGIDTIYF. CDR3 nucleotides: TGTGCCAGCATTCGAACCCGGGACAGGGGTATTGACACCATATATTTT.

V and J are TRBV5-5 and TRBJ1-6; tentatively, D is TRBD1 (5 bases). The CDR3 consists of 17 residues. Trimming left V 6 bases short and J 3 bases short, with 19 bases between. In germline, CDR1 is SGHKS, CDR2 YYEKEE (reference sequence). DNA for the CDR3: TGTGCCAGCATTCCCGGTACAGGCGTGCACTATAATTCACCCCTCCACTTT. This gives the protein CASIPGTGVHYNSPLHF. The whole variable domain, remainder taken from reference TRBV5-5 and TRBJ1-6, is DAGVTQSPTHLIKTRGQQVTLRCSPISGHKSVSWYQQVLGQGPQFIFQYYEKEERGRGNFPDRFSARQFPNYSSELNVNALLLGDSALYLCASIPGTGVHYNSPLHFGNGTRLTVT.

The chain recombines TRBV14 with TRBJ2-3; D perhaps matches TRBD1 (5 bases). The germline V gene encodes CDR1 SGHDN and CDR2 FVKESK. The CDR3 is made up of 12 amino acids. Trimming took 2 bases from V and 7 from J, leaving 7 bases between them. This CDR3 is CASSQQGHTQYF. In DNA form, the CDR3 reads TGTGCCAGCAGCCAACAGGGCCATACGCAGTATTTT.

The chain is built from TRBV7-6 and TRBJ1-2, with 7 bases aligning to TRBD1. From germline, CDR1 is SGHVS and CDR2 FNYEAQ. With V trimmed by 2 bases and J by 4 bases, 13 bases remained unmatched. CDR3 length: 17 residues. CDR3 sequence (DNA): TGTGCCAGCAGCTTAACGAAGTACAGGGGTTCCTTCTATGGCTACACCTTC. It is translated as CASSLTKYRGSFYGYTF.

V usage is TRBV4-1 and J usage is TRBJ2-1; D call uncertain. Germline V lookup: CDR1 MGHRA, CDR2 YSYEKL. CDR3 length: 15 residues. Deletions cut 0 bases from V and 1 base from J, with 7 bases between. The CDR3 loop is CASSQDPGSYNEQFF. The CDR3 bases are TGCGCCAGCAGCCAAGATCCCGGGTCCTACAATGAGCAGTTCTTC.

This chain connects TRBV19 to TRBJ2-1, with TRBD1 matching 8 bases. Looked up from germline, CDR1 is LNHDA and CDR2 is SQIVND (reference sequence). This CDR3 contains 17 residues. V gave up 5 bases and J gave up 8 bases; unmatched junction bases: 17. Here the CDR3 DNA reads TGTGCCAGTAGTGACAACGGACAGGGACTTTATTGTGATGAGCAGTTCTTC. Its protein is CASSDNGQGLYCDEQFF.

This clone was recorded a few times. This rearrangement joins TRBV4-2 to TRBJ2-3, with 10 nucleotides matching TRBD2. This CDR3 spans 17 amino acids. The germline gives CDR1 LGHNA, CDR2 YNFKEQ. J lost 4 bases, V lost 0 bases, and 7 bases had no gene match. The DNA of the CDR3 is TGTGCCAGCAGCCAAGATTATCTCCTAGCGGGGGCAGATACGCAGTATTTT. This codes for CASSQDYLLAGADTQYF.

With respect to this clone: The junction differs from germline at one of its ends, possibly a read error. The chain combines TRBV6-1 with TRBJ2-5; 10 bases align to TRBD2. The CDR3 extends over 16 amino acids. Per germline, CDR1 MNHNS and CDR2 SASEGT. The CDR3 sequence is CASSGASGGRQGTQYF. Here the CDR3 DNA reads TGTGCCAGCAGTGGGGCTAGCGGGGGCCGGCAAGGGACCCAGTACTTC.

The J gene is TRBJ1-5, the V gene TRBV7-2; unclear D gene. V lost 5 bases and J lost 3, with 14 bases in between. Germline values: CDR1 SGHTA, CDR2 FQGNSA. The CDR3 has 15 amino acids. CDR3 sequence: CASSVGNRYNQPQHF. CDR3 DNA sequence: TGTGCCAGCAGCGTAGGCAACAGATACAATCAGCCCCAGCATTTT.

The chain has TRBV29-1 and TRBJ2-5; 8 bases match TRBD1. Germline V CDR1 and CDR2: SQVTM, ANQGSEA. This CDR3 is 14 amino acids long. The trim removed 6 bases at V and 3 bases at J, leaving 9 bases unmatched. CDR3 sequence: CSVGLETGEETQYF. For the CDR3, the DNA is TGCAGCGTGGGGTTAGAGACAGGGGAAGAGACCCAGTACTTC. The whole variable domain, filled in from reference TRBV29-1 and TRBJ2-5, reads SAVISQKPSRDICQRGTSLTIQCQVDSQVTMMFWYRQQPGQSLTLIATANQGSEATYESGFVIDKFPISRPNLTFSTLTVSNMSPEDSSIYLCSVGLETGEETQYFGPGTRLLVL.

The CDR3 DNA reads as TGCGCCAGCAGCCAAGAATTGCTAGCGGGGGGGCCAGGGCGAACCTACGAGCAGTACTTC. Its translation is CASSQELLAGGPGRTYEQYF. The chain joins TRBV4-1 to TRBJ2-7; 12 bases map to TRBD2. Germline CDR1 is MGHRA and CDR2 is YSYEKL. Trimming at V came to 0 bases and at J to 2 bases, leaving 14 bases not matched to a gene. This CDR3 has 20 amino acids.